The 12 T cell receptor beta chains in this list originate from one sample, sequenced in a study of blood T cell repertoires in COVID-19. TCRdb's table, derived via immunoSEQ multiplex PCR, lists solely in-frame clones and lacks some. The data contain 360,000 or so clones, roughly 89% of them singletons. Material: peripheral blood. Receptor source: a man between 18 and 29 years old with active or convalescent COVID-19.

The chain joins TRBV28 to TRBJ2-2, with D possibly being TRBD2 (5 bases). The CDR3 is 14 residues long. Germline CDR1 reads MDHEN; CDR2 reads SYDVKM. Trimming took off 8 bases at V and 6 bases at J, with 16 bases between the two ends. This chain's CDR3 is CASLLVRGSGELFF. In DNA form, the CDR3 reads TGTGCCAGCCTACTAGTTCGAGGGTCCGGGGAGCTGTTTTTT. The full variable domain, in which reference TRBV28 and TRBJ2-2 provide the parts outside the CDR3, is DVKVTQSSRYLVKRTGEKVFLECVQDMDHENMFWYRQDPGLGLRLIYFSYDVKMKEKGDIPEGYSVSREKKERFSLILESASTNQTSMYLCASLLVRGSGELFFGEGSRLTVL.

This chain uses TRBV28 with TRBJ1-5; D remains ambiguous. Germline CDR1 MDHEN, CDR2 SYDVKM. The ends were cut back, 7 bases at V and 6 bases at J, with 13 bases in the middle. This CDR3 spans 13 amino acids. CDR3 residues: CASNKLRRQPQHF. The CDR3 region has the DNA TGTGCCAGCAATAAACTGAGGCGTCAGCCCCAGCATTTT.

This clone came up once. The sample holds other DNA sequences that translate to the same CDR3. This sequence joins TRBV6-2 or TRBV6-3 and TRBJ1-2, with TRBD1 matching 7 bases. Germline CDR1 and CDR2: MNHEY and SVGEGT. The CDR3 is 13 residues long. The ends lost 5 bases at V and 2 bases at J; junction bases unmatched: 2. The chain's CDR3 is CASSRQGNYGYTF. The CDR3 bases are TGTGCCAGCAGTCGACAGGGAAACTATGGCTACACCTTC.

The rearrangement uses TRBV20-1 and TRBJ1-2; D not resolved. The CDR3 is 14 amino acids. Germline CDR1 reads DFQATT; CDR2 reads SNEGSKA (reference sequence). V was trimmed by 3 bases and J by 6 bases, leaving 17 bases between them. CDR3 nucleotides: TGCAGTGCTAGTAAGTCGTGGAGGGCTAATGGCTACACCTTC. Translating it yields CSASKSWRANGYTF.

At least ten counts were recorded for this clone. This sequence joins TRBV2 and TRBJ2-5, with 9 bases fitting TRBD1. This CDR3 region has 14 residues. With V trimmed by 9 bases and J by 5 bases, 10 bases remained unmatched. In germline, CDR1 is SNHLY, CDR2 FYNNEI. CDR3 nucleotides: TGTGCCAGTTCACCGGGACAGGGATCCGAGACCCAGTACTTC. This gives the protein CASSPGQGSETQYF. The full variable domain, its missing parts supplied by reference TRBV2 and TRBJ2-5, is EPEVTQTPSHQVTQMGQEVILRCVPISNHLYFYWYRQILGQKVEFLVSFYNNEISEKSEIFDDQFSVERPDGSNFTLKIRSTKLEDSAMYFCASSPGQGSETQYFGPGTRLLVL.

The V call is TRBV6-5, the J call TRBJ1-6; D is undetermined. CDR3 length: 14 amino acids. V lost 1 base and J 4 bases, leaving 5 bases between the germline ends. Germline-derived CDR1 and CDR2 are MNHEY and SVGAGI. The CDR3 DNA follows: TGTGCCAGCAGTTACTTACAGTATAATTCACCCCTCCACTTT. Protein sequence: CASSYLQYNSPLHF.

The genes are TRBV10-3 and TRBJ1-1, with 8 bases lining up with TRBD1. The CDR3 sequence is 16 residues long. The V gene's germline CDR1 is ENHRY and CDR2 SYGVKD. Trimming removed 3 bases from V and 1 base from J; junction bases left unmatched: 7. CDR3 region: CAISDPDRARNTEAFF. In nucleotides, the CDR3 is TGTGCCATCAGTGACCCGGACAGGGCTAGGAACACTGAAGCTTTCTTT.

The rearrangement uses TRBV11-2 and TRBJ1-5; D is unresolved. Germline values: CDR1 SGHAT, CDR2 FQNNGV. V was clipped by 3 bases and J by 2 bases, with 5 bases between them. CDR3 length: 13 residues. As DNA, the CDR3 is TGTGCCAGCAGCTTTAATCGCAATCAGCCCCAGCATTTT. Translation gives CASSFNRNQPQHF.

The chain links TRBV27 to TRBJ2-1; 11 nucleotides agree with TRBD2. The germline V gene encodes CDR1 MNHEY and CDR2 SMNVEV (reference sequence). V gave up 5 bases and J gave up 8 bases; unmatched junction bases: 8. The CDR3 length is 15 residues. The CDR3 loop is CASSALTSGIDEQFF. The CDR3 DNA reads TGTGCCAGCAGTGCCTTGACTAGCGGGATCGATGAGCAGTTCTTC.

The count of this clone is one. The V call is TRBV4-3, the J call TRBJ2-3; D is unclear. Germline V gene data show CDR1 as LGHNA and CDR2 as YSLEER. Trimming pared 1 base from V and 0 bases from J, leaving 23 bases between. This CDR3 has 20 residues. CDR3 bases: TGCGCCAGCAGCCAAGTTATCGCTCCCTCAAACCCCCTAAGCACAGATACGCAGTATTTT. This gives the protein CASSQVIAPSNPLSTDTQYF.

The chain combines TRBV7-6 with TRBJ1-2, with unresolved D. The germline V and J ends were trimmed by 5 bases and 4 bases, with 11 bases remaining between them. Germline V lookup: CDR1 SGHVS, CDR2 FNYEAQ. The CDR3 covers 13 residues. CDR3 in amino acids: CASSPVAGYGYTF. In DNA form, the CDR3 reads TGTGCCAGCAGCCCCGTTGCAGGCTATGGCTACACCTTC.

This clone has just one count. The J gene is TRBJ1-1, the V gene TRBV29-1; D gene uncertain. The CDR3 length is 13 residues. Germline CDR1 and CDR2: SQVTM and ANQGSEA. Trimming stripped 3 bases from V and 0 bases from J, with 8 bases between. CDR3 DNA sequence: TGCAGCGTTGATAGCGAGTTGAACACTGAAGCTTTCTTT. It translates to CSVDSELNTEAFF.